These 22 T cell receptor beta chains were all obtained from the same sample, sequenced in a study of response to subunit inactivated influenza vaccine. TCRdb redid the calling of the RT-PCR reads with MiXCR, one entry per CDR3 protein. The data contain more than 600,000 distinct CDR3 sequences, around 20% of them singletons. Sequenced here: PBMCs from blood, sampled roughly 5 days after vaccination. These receptors were obtained from a man aged 45-65 years who received an inactivated influenza vaccine.

This clonotype was seen ten or more times. V is TRBV20-1 and J is TRBJ2-4; 10 bases are a match to TRBD2. Germline CDR1 is DFQATT and CDR2 is SNEGSKA (reference sequence). After removal of 6 bases from V and 12 bases from J, the junction contained 5 bases not matched to a gene. The CDR3 runs 11 residues. CDR3 nucleotide sequence: TGCAGTGCCCAGCGGGGGGGCACTCAGTACTTC. This gives the protein CSAQRGGTQYF.

This clonotype was seen a few times. This sequence joins TRBV4-3 and TRBJ2-7; 7 bases line up with TRBD2. The CDR3 sequence is 14 residues long. Germline trimming cut 1 base from V and 5 bases from J; bases unmatched to any gene: 5. Germline loops: CDR1 LGHNA, CDR2 YSLEER. In DNA form, the CDR3 reads TGCGCCAGCAGCCAAGGGGGGGGGTCCCACGAGCAGTACTTC. Residues: CASSQGGGSHEQYF.

The chain carries TRBV12-3 or TRBV12-4 and TRBJ2-5; weak D call: TRBD1 (6 bases). The V gene lost 4 bases and the J gene lost 10 bases, with 19 bases spanning the gap. The CDR3 is made up of 14 amino acids. The CDR3: CASSSIENRDLQYF. The CDR3 DNA is TGTGCCAGCAGTTCGATCGAGAACAGGGACCTCCAGTACTTC.

The sample holds many counts of this clonotype. This rearrangement joins TRBV11-2 to TRBJ1-5; a weak D match, TRBD1 (5 bases). The CDR3 has 16 residues. Germline values: CDR1 SGHAT, CDR2 FQNNGV. V lost 5 bases and J lost 2, with 16 bases in between. The CDR3 DNA follows: TGTGCCAGCAGCCCCCGGGGGTTTAGGGGCAATCAGCCCCAGCATTTT. Its translation is CASSPRGFRGNQPQHF. The complete variable domain, with remaining parts taken from reference TRBV11-2 and TRBJ1-5, reads EAGVAQSPRYKIIEKRQSVAFWCNPISGHATLYWYQQILGQGPKLLIQFQNNGVVDDSQLPKDRFSAERLKGVDSTLKIQPAKLEDSAVYLCASSPRGFRGNQPQHFGDGTRLSIL.

This clonotype was seen ten or more times. The chain joins TRBV20-1 to TRBJ1-5; perhaps TRBD1 as D (6 bases). CDR3 length: 14 residues. Between the trimmed V and J ends, which lost 5 bases and 1 base, there was a span of 12 bases. Germline CDR1 reads DFQATT; CDR2 reads SNEGSKA (reference sequence). CDR3 in amino acids: CSAAKGGSNQPQHF. Here the CDR3 DNA reads TGCAGTGCTGCCAAGGGGGGGAGCAATCAGCCCCAGCATTTT.

This clonotype was counted between two and nine times. The chain links TRBV5-1 to TRBJ2-1, with 11 nucleotides matching TRBD2. From germline, CDR1 is SGHRS and CDR2 YFSETQ. The CDR3 sequence is 16 residues long. V dropped 4 bases and J dropped 4; count of bases not matched to a gene: 7. The CDR3 sequence is CASSPGLAAIYNEQFF. DNA for the CDR3: TGCGCCAGCAGCCCGGGACTAGCGGCAATTTACAATGAGCAGTTCTTC.

The chain couples TRBV28 to TRBJ2-3, with a tentative D call TRBD2 (6 bases). V gave up 1 base and J gave up 8 bases, with 16 bases separating them. The CDR3 totals 15 residues. CDR1 is MDHEN and CDR2 is SYDVKM in the germline V gene. This CDR3 is CASSLLDYAGGTQYF. CDR3 DNA: TGTGCCAGCAGTTTATTGGACTACGCTGGAGGTACGCAGTATTTT.

This clonotype was seen a handful of times. The rearrangement joins TRBV12-3 or TRBV12-4 to TRBJ2-7; TRBD2 matches at 9 bases. The CDR3 sequence is 14 residues long. J was trimmed by 7 bases and V by 6 bases; bases with no gene match: 10. The CDR3 DNA sequence: TGTGCCAGCAGCCCAGCGGGAGGTTCTAGGGAGCAGTACTTC. Protein product: CASSPAGGSREQYF.

This clonotype turned up a few times. J is TRBJ2-3 and V is TRBV24-1; the D call may be TRBD1 or TRBD2 (5 bases each). The V end was cut by 3 bases, the J end by 8 bases, with 11 bases between. The CDR3 contains 13 residues. Germline-derived CDR1 and CDR2 are KGHDR and SFDVKD. CDR3 sequence reads: CATSDAWDGTQYF. The CDR3 nucleotides are TGTGCCACCAGTGATGCTTGGGACGGTACGCAGTATTTT.

There are a few counts of this clonotype. The chain links TRBV28 to TRBJ2-1, with TRBD2 matching over 8 bases. The CDR3 is 15 residues long. The J segment lost 4 bases and the V segment lost 5 bases, leaving 7 bases of the junction unmatched. Germline CDR1 is MDHEN and CDR2 is SYDVKM. CDR3 amino acids: CASSLFSGEYNEQFF. CDR3 in DNA: TGTGCCAGCAGTCTCTTTAGCGGGGAATACAATGAGCAGTTCTTC.

This clonotype was seen only a few times. The chain is built from TRBV28 and TRBJ1-6, with D perhaps TRBD1 (5 bases). The CDR3 is made up of 13 amino acids. Germline CDR1 MDHEN, CDR2 SYDVKM. Between the trimmed V and J ends, which lost 5 bases and 9 bases, there was a span of 11 bases. The CDR3 region is CASSPWTPSPLHF. CDR3 sequence (DNA): TGTGCCAGCAGTCCCTGGACACCTTCACCCCTCCACTTT.

V gene TRBV9 combines with J gene TRBJ2-2; D remains ambiguous. Germline CDR1 is SGDLS and CDR2 is YYNGEE. V was pared by 0 bases and J by 3 bases, with 9 bases between. The CDR3 totals 15 residues. CDR3 amino acids: CASSVVSLDTGELFF. In nucleotides, the CDR3 is TGTGCCAGCAGCGTAGTCTCTTTGGACACCGGGGAGCTGTTTTTT.

This clonotype was detected only a few times. The V and J genes are TRBV20-1 and TRBJ2-2; TRBD1 agrees at 8 bases. Germline CDR1 is DFQATT and CDR2 is SNEGSKA (reference sequence). The CDR3 runs 17 residues. The V segment lost 0 bases and the J segment 1 base; nucleotides outside the gene matches: 7. The CDR3 bases are TGCAGTGCTAGAGATACTAGGACAGGGTGGAACACCGGGGAGCTGTTTTTT. The encoded protein is CSARDTRTGWNTGELFF.

This clonotype was seen only a few times. This chain joins TRBV6-1 and TRBJ2-7; D is perhaps TRBD1 or TRBD2 (5 bases each). The CDR3 runs to 13 residues. Germline CDR1 and CDR2: MNHNS and SASEGT. V dropped 8 bases and J dropped 5 bases, with 16 bases sitting between them. The chain's CDR3 is CASQGGESHEQYF. The DNA for the CDR3 is TGTGCCAGCCAGGGTGGGGAGTCCCACGAGCAGTACTTC.

This clonotype was seen a few times. The chain couples TRBV12-3 or TRBV12-4 to TRBJ1-3; 10 positions match TRBD1. The CDR3 length is 12 residues. V lost 3 bases, J lost 16 bases, and 6 bases stayed unmatched. The CDR3 DNA reads as TGTGCCAGCAGTTTGTTCCGGGACAGGGGCTATTTT. This translates into CASSLFRDRGYF.

Written as DNA, the CDR3 is TGTGCCAGCAGTTACGTTCAGGCCTACGAGCAGTACTTC. Translated: CASSYVQAYEQYF. The gene calls are TRBV6-2 or TRBV6-3 and TRBJ2-7; D is undetermined. The V end lost 2 bases, the J end lost 2 bases, and 7 bases lay between the germline ends. The CDR3 has 13 residues. Looked up from germline, CDR1 is MNHEY and CDR2 is SVGEGT.

This chain joins TRBV4-2 and TRBJ2-1; TRBD1 agrees at 8 bases. The CDR3 loop spans 15 amino acids. Germline lookup yields CDR1 LGHNA and CDR2 YNFKEQ. With V trimmed by 4 bases and J by 8 bases, 10 bases remained unmatched. The CDR3 nucleotides are TGTGCCAGCAGCCCTTCACCGGACAGGGCATATGAGCAGTTCTTC. It is translated as CASSPSPDRAYEQFF.

The chain is built from TRBV28 and TRBJ2-5; perhaps TRBD2 as D (7 bases). This CDR3 is 15 amino acids long. V shed 7 bases and J shed 2 bases, with 17 bases lying between them. CDR1 and CDR2 (germline): MDHEN, SYDVKM. CDR3 in amino acids: CASTHRGGGQETQYF. DNA for the CDR3: TGTGCCAGCACTCATCGGGGAGGGGGTCAAGAGACCCAGTACTTC.

This clonotype was recorded a few times. The chain recombines TRBV15 with TRBJ2-7; 8 nucleotides agree with TRBD2. Per the germline V gene, CDR1 is LNHNV and CDR2 is YYDKDF (reference sequence). Trimming at V came to 0 bases and at J to 2 bases, leaving 3 bases not matched to a gene. The CDR3 consists of 15 residues. The CDR3 DNA follows: TGTGCCACCAGCAGAGAAGCCGGGAGGGCCTACGAGCAGTACTTC. Translating it yields CATSREAGRAYEQYF. Looking up the rest from reference TRBV15 and TRBJ2-7 gives the full variable domain: DAMVIQNPRYQVTQFGKPVTLSCSQTLNHNVMYWYQQKSSQAPKLLFHYYDKDFNNEADTPDNFQSRRPNTSFCFLDIRSPGLGDTAMYLCATSREAGRAYEQYFGPGTRLTVT.

Only a few counts were recorded for this clonotype. V is TRBV4-1 and J is TRBJ1-4; no reliable D call. The CDR3 covers 15 residues. The V end was cut by 1 base, the J end by 1 base, with 7 bases between. The germline V gene has CDR1 MGHRA and CDR2 YSYEKL. The CDR3 reads CASSQVPGTNEKLFF. DNA for the CDR3: TGCGCCAGCAGCCAAGTGCCAGGAACTAATGAAAAACTGTTTTTT.

V usage is TRBV29-1 and J usage is TRBJ2-1; D ambiguous. The CDR3 spans 12 residues. Trimming took off 7 bases at V and 3 bases at J, with 10 bases between the two ends. CDR1 and CDR2 from the germline V gene are SQVTM and ANQGSEA. CDR3 DNA sequence: TGCAGCGCTCGACGGAGCTACAATGAGCAGTTCTTC. The encoded protein is CSARRSYNEQFF.

This clonotype turned up a few times. The gene calls are TRBV5-1 and TRBJ2-5; D may be TRBD1 (6 bases). V was pared by 5 bases and J by 5 bases, with 13 bases between. The CDR3 loop spans 13 amino acids. Per germline, CDR1 SGHRS and CDR2 YFSETQ. The CDR3 sequence is CASSGNRAETQYF. The CDR3 DNA is TGCGCCAGCAGTGGAAACAGGGCGGAGACCCAGTACTTC.